Following are 27 T cell receptor beta chains from one sample sequenced in a study of blood T cell repertoires in COVID-19. Generated by immunoSEQ multiplex PCR, the TCRdb table keeps only in-frame clones and is missing some. Among over 200,000 clones listed, over 70% were seen once. What was sequenced was peripheral blood. Receptor source: a man older than 75 with acute or convalescent COVID-19.

The chain carries TRBV7-7 and TRBJ2-5, with a weak D call TRBD1 (5 bases). CDR3 size: 13 residues. Germline CDR1 is SSHAT and CDR2 is FNYEAQ (reference sequence). V was trimmed by 2 bases and J by 5 bases, leaving 9 bases between them. DNA of the CDR3: TGTGCCAGCAGCTTAAGGGGTGGGGAGACCCAGTACTTC. It codes for CASSLRGGETQYF. Full variable domain (outside the CDR3, taken from reference TRBV7-7 and TRBJ2-5): GAGVSQSPRYKVTKRGQDVTLRCDPISSHATLYWYQQALGQGPEFLTYFNYEAQPDKSGLPSDRFSAERPEGSISTLTIQRTEQRDSAMYRCASSLRGGETQYFGPGTRLLVL.

The V gene is TRBV5-1, the J gene TRBJ2-7; TRBD2 agrees at 10 bases. Looked up from germline, CDR1 is SGHRS and CDR2 is YFSETQ. The CDR3 contains 15 residues. Trimming at V came to 0 bases and at J to 6 bases, leaving 6 bases not matched to a gene. This chain's CDR3 is CASSLELAGRGEQYF. CDR3 nucleotide sequence: TGCGCCAGCAGCTTGGAACTAGCGGGAAGGGGCGAGCAGTACTTC. Using reference TRBV5-1 and TRBJ2-7 for the parts outside the CDR3, the full variable domain is KAGVTQTPRYLIKTRGQQVTLSCSPISGHRSVSWYQQTPGQGLQFLFEYFSETQRNKGNFPGRFSGRQFSNSRSEMNVSTLELGDSALYLCASSLELAGRGEQYFGPGTRLTVT.

This clone was counted a few times. V and J are TRBV5-6 and TRBJ1-3; TRBD1 matches at 12 bases. The CDR3 sequence is 17 residues long. J lost 4 bases, V lost 4 bases, and 9 bases had no gene match. Germline CDR1 is SGHDT and CDR2 is YYEEEE. The CDR3 loop reads CASSTGTGGFFGNTIYF. The CDR3 DNA follows: TGTGCCAGCAGCACCGGGACAGGGGGCTTCTTCGGAAACACCATATATTTT.

This rearrangement joins TRBV2 to TRBJ2-5; TRBD1 aligns across 9 bases. V was pared by 6 bases and J by 3 bases, with 11 bases of the junction left unmatched. Germline CDR1 SNHLY, CDR2 FYNNEI. CDR3 length: 16 amino acids. DNA of the CDR3: TGTGCCAGCAGGGGTACCCGGGACAGGGCCGAAGAGACCCAGTACTTC. Translated, it gives CASRGTRDRAEETQYF.

This rearrangement joins TRBV4-1 to TRBJ1-1; 12 bases map to TRBD1. Germline V gene lookup returns CDR1 MGHRA and CDR2 YSYEKL. V trimming: 2 bases; J trimming: 3 bases; junction bases outside the gene matches: 13. The CDR3 has 19 amino acids. CDR3 bases: TGCGCCAGCAGCCAACTCACGGGGGGGACAGGGGGCAGGTACACTGAAGCTTTCTTT. Translated, it gives CASSQLTGGTGGRYTEAFF.

This chain connects TRBV19 to TRBJ2-1; 9 bases are shared with TRBD2. This CDR3 contains 17 residues. Trimming took 6 bases from V and 9 from J; bases not matched to a gene: 18. In germline, CDR1 is LNHDA, CDR2 SQIVND (reference sequence). The CDR3 DNA follows: TGTGCCAGTAGCCCGCCGAATGAACGCGGGAGGGCCGGTGAGCAGTTCTTC. Translation: CASSPPNERGRAGEQFF.

The rearrangement uses TRBV10-3 and TRBJ2-1; TRBD1 matches 8 bases. The V segment lost 4 bases and the J segment 8 bases; nucleotides outside the gene matches: 10. This CDR3 contains 15 residues. Germline assignment: CDR1 ENHRY and CDR2 SYGVKD. Written as DNA, the CDR3 is TGTGCCATCAGTGGTGCAGGGGGCCCCCGGGATGAGCAGTTCTTC. This gives the protein CAISGAGGPRDEQFF.

This clone has only a few counts. The chain carries TRBV20-1 and TRBJ2-7; 7 bases match TRBD1. The CDR3 has 11 residues. After removal of 5 bases from V and 4 bases from J, the junction contained 2 bases not matched to a gene. Germline CDR1 reads DFQATT; CDR2 reads SNEGSKA (reference sequence). This CDR3 reads CSAGDSYEQYF. In DNA, the CDR3 is TGCAGTGCTGGGGACAGTTACGAGCAGTACTTC.

The table lists this clone with a count of one. The V and J genes are TRBV30 and TRBJ2-3; no definite D call. Trimming cost V 0 bases and J 2 bases, with 15 bases left between them. Germline V gene sequence: CDR1 GTSNPN, CDR2 SVGIG (reference sequence). The CDR3 has 16 amino acids. CDR3 DNA sequence: TGTGCCTGGAGTGTCCTGACTCCGGCGGTCACAGATACGCAGTATTTT. The encoded protein is CAWSVLTPAVTDTQYF.

V and J are TRBV10-2 and TRBJ2-1, with 9 bases matching TRBD1. From germline, CDR1 is WSHSY and CDR2 SAAADI. The CDR3 has 16 amino acids. Unmatched junction bases numbered 10, after V lost 6 bases and J lost 4 bases. The CDR3 DNA follows: TGCGCCAGCAGAGGCCCCGGGACAGGGAGGTACAATGAGCAGTTCTTC. Protein product: CASRGPGTGRYNEQFF.

J is TRBJ1-3 and V is TRBV14, with D possibly TRBD1 on 5 matching bases. Trimming removed 1 base from V and 2 bases from J, with 9 bases in between. Germline CDR1 SGHDN, CDR2 FVKESK. The length of the CDR3 is 15 residues. The CDR3 spells CASSQVGGAGNTIYF. The CDR3 DNA sequence: TGTGCCAGCAGCCAAGTAGGAGGGGCTGGAAACACCATATATTTT.

The CDR3 nucleotides read TGTGCCAGCAGCTTAGCGCCAGGGTGGGAGGGAGAGACCCAGTACTTC. It encodes CASSLAPGWEGETQYF. This chain connects TRBV7-9 to TRBJ2-5, with TRBD2 matching over 7 bases. This CDR3 is 16 amino acids long. With 0 bases clipped from V and 4 bases from J, the junction kept 8 bases outside the gene matches. Germline values: CDR1 SEHNR, CDR2 FQNEAQ (reference sequence).

The chain couples TRBV14 to TRBJ2-5; D remains ambiguous. The germline CDR1 and CDR2 sequences are SGHDN and FVKESK. This CDR3 has 14 amino acids. The V end was cut by 1 base, the J end by 2 bases, with 8 bases between. The CDR3 is CASSQVVVQETQYF. The DNA for the CDR3 is TGTGCCAGCAGCCAAGTAGTAGTTCAAGAGACCCAGTACTTC.

The chain is built from TRBV7-8 and TRBJ1-2, with no clear D. The CDR3 is made up of 12 amino acids. Trimming pared 3 bases from V and 4 bases from J, leaving 6 bases between. CDR1 and CDR2 (germline): SGHVS, FQNEAQ. DNA of the CDR3: TGTGCCAGCAGCTTTCTGAGCTATGGCTACACCTTC. Protein sequence: CASSFLSYGYTF.

The CDR3 loop reads CATSELSRVGTGELFF. As DNA, the CDR3 is TGTGCCACCAGTGAACTCTCCAGGGTTGGCACCGGGGAGCTGTTTTTT. The gene calls are TRBV24-1 and TRBJ2-2; D may be TRBD1 (5 bases). This CDR3 contains 16 residues. V shed 4 bases and J shed 4 bases, with 15 bases lying between them. CDR1 KGHDR and CDR2 SFDVKD come from the germline V gene.

This clone was observed a few times. V is TRBV27 and J is TRBJ2-5, with TRBD2 matching 10 bases. The germline V gene has CDR1 MNHEY and CDR2 SMNVEV (reference sequence). Trimming took 0 bases from V and 2 from J; bases not matched to a gene: 3. This CDR3 region has 16 residues. The CDR3: CASSLSRAGGQETQYF. The CDR3 DNA follows: TGTGCCAGCAGTTTATCTCGAGCGGGGGGGCAAGAGACCCAGTACTTC.

This chain links TRBV27 with TRBJ2-7; TRBD1 matches 11 bases. The CDR3 is 15 amino acids. Trimming took 2 bases from V and 2 from J; bases not matched to a gene: 2. Germline V gene sequence: CDR1 MNHEY, CDR2 SMNVEV (reference sequence). The CDR3 nucleotides are TGTGCCAGCAGTTTAGGGACAGGGGGACCCTACGAGCAGTACTTC. Protein product: CASSLGTGGPYEQYF.

The genes are TRBV7-8 and TRBJ2-7, with no clear D. V lost 3 bases, J lost 5 bases, and 11 bases lay in between. In germline, CDR1 is SGHVS, CDR2 FQNEAQ. The CDR3 sequence is 13 residues long. The CDR3 sequence: CASSFGQANEQYF. CDR3 DNA sequence: TGTGCCAGCAGCTTTGGGCAGGCTAACGAGCAGTACTTC.

The gene calls are TRBV18 and TRBJ1-6, with TRBD1 identical over 7 bases. This CDR3 comprises 14 residues. Germline trimming cut 4 bases from V and 9 bases from J; bases unmatched to any gene: 6. The germline gives CDR1 KGHSH, CDR2 LQKENI. CDR3 DNA: TGTGCCAGCTCACGGAGCCAGGGGGGTTCACCCCTCCACTTT. It translates to CASSRSQGGSPLHF.

This clone was recorded only once. Relative to the germline gene, one junction end is altered; a read error may explain this. The CDR3 bases are TGTGCCAGCAGCCTAGACAGGGGGGACGAGCAGTACTTC. This translates into CASSLDRGDEQYF. The V gene is TRBV11-2, the J gene TRBJ2-7, with 9 bases aligning to TRBD1. This CDR3 spans 13 amino acids. The V gene's germline CDR1 is SGHAT and CDR2 FQNNGV.

The chain couples TRBV9 to TRBJ2-5; TRBD2 aligns across 9 bases. The CDR3 runs 14 residues. Germline CDR1 and CDR2: SGDLS and YYNGEE. J lost 1 base, V lost 4 bases, and 2 bases had no gene match. CDR3 in amino acids: CASSFSGGQETQYF. Written as DNA, the CDR3 is TGTGCCAGCAGCTTTAGCGGGGGCCAAGAGACCCAGTACTTC. The variable domain in full, completed from reference TRBV9 and TRBJ2-5, reads DSGVTQTPKHLITATGQRVTLRCSPRSGDLSVYWYQQSLDQGLQFLIQYYNGEERAKGNILERFSAQQFPDLHSELNLSSLELGDSALYFCASSFSGGQETQYFGPGTRLLVL.

This clone is a singleton in its sample. The CDR3 DNA sequence: TGTGCCACCAGTGATTTGAGGGGGGGCAATGAGCAGTTCTTC. Translated, it gives CATSDLRGGNEQFF. The V and J genes are TRBV24-1 and TRBJ2-1; tentatively, D is TRBD2 (7 bases). This CDR3 spans 14 amino acids. Germline values: CDR1 KGHDR, CDR2 SFDVKD. V was shortened by 0 bases and J by 6 bases, with 8 bases between the two germline ends.

The chain employs TRBV12-3 or TRBV12-4 and TRBJ1-6; no definite D call. Trimming removed 5 bases at V and 7 bases at J, with 9 bases between. The CDR3 contains 13 residues. CDR3 residues: CASSIIRNSPLHF. CDR3 in DNA: TGTGCCAGCAGTATCATCCGGAATTCACCCCTCCACTTT.

The CDR3 loop reads CACRTSGGASYNEQFF. DNA for the CDR3: TGTGCCTGTCGGACTAGCGGGGGGGCGTCCTACAATGAGCAGTTCTTC. This chain uses TRBV30 with TRBJ2-1; TRBD2 matches at 15 bases. V shed 6 bases, J shed 1 base, and the junction held 4 bases outside the gene matches. The CDR3 consists of 16 residues. Germline assignment: CDR1 GTSNPN and CDR2 SVGIG (reference sequence).

The V call is TRBV4-2, the J call TRBJ1-5; 9 bases align to TRBD1. CDR3 length: 16 amino acids. Looked up from germline, CDR1 is LGHNA and CDR2 is YNFKEQ. The trim removed 3 bases at V and 2 bases at J, leaving 5 bases unmatched. The CDR3 sequence is CASSQEGQGGNQPQHF. In DNA, the CDR3 is TGTGCCAGCAGCCAGGAGGGACAGGGTGGCAATCAGCCCCAGCATTTT.

The V gene is TRBV30, the J gene TRBJ1-2; 8 bases match TRBD1. The CDR3 length is 16 residues. CDR1 and CDR2 (germline): GTSNPN, SVGIG (reference sequence). Trimming removed 4 bases from V and 4 bases from J; junction bases left unmatched: 14. CDR3 residues: CAWTTLTGDGVYGYTF. The CDR3 nucleotides read TGTGCCTGGACAACGCTGACAGGGGACGGGGTCTATGGCTACACCTTC.

The V call is TRBV9, the J call TRBJ2-7, with a possible D match to TRBD2 (6 bases). The CDR3 runs to 16 residues. Germline loops: CDR1 SGDLS, CDR2 YYNGEE. V was shortened by 0 bases and J by 4 bases, with 17 bases between the two germline ends. The CDR3 DNA follows: TGTGCCAGCAGCGTAGCTACGGGGACTGGCCCATACGAGCAGTACTTC. Translation gives CASSVATGTGPYEQYF.